This record covers a single T cell receptor (beta chain). Its antigen is unknown. The data derive from a study of vaccination and CD4 T cells after COVID-19. Study-level background: Blood was drawn a median about 75 days post second dose, range 14 to 241. Stimuli were overlapping spike peptide pools of SARS-CoV-2 and three common cold coronaviruses (HCoV-NL63, HCoV-OC43, HCoV-229E).

Sequence data for DNA of cultured CD4+ T cells were generated by the Oncomine TCR Beta short-read assay. TCRdb reanalysed the PCR reads using MiXCR and keeps one entry per CDR3 protein. The sample shows about 18,000 distinct CDR3 sequences, 51% of them seen only once. V lost 4 bases to trimming and J lost 7 bases; unmatched junction nucleotides: 8. Germline V CDR1 and CDR2: MNHNS, SASEGT. This CDR3 comprises 15 residues. Time point of the sample: late sampling 161 to 241 days after vaccination in a few convalescent patients. Treatment: approximately nine-day PBMC culture with coronavirus spike peptide pools or control peptides (ViraFEST assay). The ViraFEST method relied on peptide pools to expand antigen-specific T cells, followed by TCR sequencing.

V and J are TRBV6-1 and TRBJ2-7; 12 positions match TRBD2. The material was CD4+ T cells from blood, cultured in vitro, obtained about 7 months after SARS-CoV-2 vaccination. This receptor was identified in a human donor who had recovered from COVID-19. CDR3 nucleotide sequence: TGTGCCAGCAGTGCTAGCGGGAGGGCCTCGTGGGAGCAGTACTTC. Amino acids: CASSASGRASWEQYF.